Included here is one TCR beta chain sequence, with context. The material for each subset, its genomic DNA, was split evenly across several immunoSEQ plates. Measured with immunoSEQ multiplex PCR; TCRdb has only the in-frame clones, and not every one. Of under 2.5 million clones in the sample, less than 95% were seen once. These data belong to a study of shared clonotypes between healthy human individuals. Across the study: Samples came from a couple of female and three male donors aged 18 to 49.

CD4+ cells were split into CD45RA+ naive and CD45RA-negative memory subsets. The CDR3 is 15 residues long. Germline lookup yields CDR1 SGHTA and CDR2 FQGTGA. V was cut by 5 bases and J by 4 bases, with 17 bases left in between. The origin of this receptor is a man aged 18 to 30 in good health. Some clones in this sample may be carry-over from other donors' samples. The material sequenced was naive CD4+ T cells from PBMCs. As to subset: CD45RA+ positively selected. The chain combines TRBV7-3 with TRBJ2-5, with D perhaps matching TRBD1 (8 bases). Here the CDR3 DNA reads TGTGCCAGCAGCCCGCGGACAGGGAGGGGAGAGACCCAGTACTTC. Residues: CASSPRTGRGETQYF.